This T cell receptor beta chain was captured by sequencing in a study of glioma-infiltrating T cells. TCR alpha and beta CDR3 regions were amplified from RNA using iRepertoire nested multiplex PCR. Input was 100-400 ng of tissue mRNA or PBMC total RNA. TCRdb redid the calling of the multiplex PCR reads with MiXCR, one entry per CDR3 protein. Of 150,000 to 200,000 distinct CDR3 sequences in the sample, around 32% were seen once. General observations from the study: Very few CDR3 sequences were shared between tissue and blood.

In this sample, this clonotype turned up many times. Its antigen is undetermined. Germline V CDR1 and CDR2: SGHTA, FQGNSA. Trimming cost V 11 bases and J 2 bases, with 11 bases left between them. The CDR3 length is 12 residues. The genes are TRBV7-2 and TRBJ2-3, with D possibly TRBD2 on 6 matching bases. The sequenced sample consisted of glioma tissue, nonneoplastic brain tissue, or PBMCs (not recorded which). The TCR comes from a human donor with low-grade glioma or glioblastoma, undergoing nonglioma brain surgery, or in good health (not recorded which). CDR3 sequence reads: CAGGDDTDTQYF. As DNA, the CDR3 is TGTGCCGGAGGGGATGACACAGATACGCAGTATTTT.